What follows is one T cell receptor beta chain and its context. This CDR3 has 16 residues. Germline values: CDR1 LNHNV, CDR2 YYDKDF (reference sequence). V was pared by 5 bases and J by 0 bases, with 6 bases of the junction left unmatched. This entry belongs to a study of blood T cell repertoires in COVID-19. About the research overall: From the United States, Italy and Spain came samples of acute and convalescent COVID-19. The cDNA or gDNA used as material had been derived from T cells, B-cell-depleted T cells, or PBMCs.

In the original workflow: Reference gene primer amplification yielded estimated nucleated cell counts. The method was immunoSEQ multiplex PCR; TCRdb's version includes in-frame clones alone and lacks a portion of them. The V and J calls and clone size are taken from that table; D and trimming were inferred from the DNA. This table has roughly 100,000 clones, more than 75% appearing once. The source is a man in his fifties or sixties with active or convalescent COVID-19. The V and J genes are TRBV15 and TRBJ2-1; 8 bases are shared with TRBD2. The sample was peripheral blood. The chain's CDR3 is CATSPGGLASYNEQFF. For the CDR3, the DNA is TGTGCCACCAGCCCCGGCGGACTAGCCTCCTACAATGAGCAGTTCTTC.